This record looks at one T cell receptor beta chain sequence and its context. This clone was seen only once. Its specific antigen is unknown. Base qualities are not recorded, but no much larger clone differs from it by a single base. This entry belongs to a study of control samples from healthy donors and cancer patients (dated by TCRdb to the early 2020s). V is shortened by 5 bases, J by 2 bases, and the region joining them spans 15 bases. The CDR3 sequence holds 15 residues, the cysteine and phenylalanine included. Only CDR3 DNA is held: 45 bases, read in frame from base 1. From a lookup of the germline V gene, CDR1 and CDR2 are MNHEY and SVGAGI. The library was made by the immunoSEQ multiplex PCR assay. What TCRdb holds here is the immuneACCESS table cut down to in-frame rearrangements. Part of the clones is not present; checked against another copy, under half of the missing clones reflect an unresolved V gene, and the others are unexplained. Counted in this sample were under 130,000 clones; roughly 90% of them appeared once. About a fifth of the sample rests with the top ten.

The chain was built from TRBV6-5 and TRBJ1-1, and TRBD1 may be the D gene, going by 5 matching bases. The sequence derives from a man in his sixties with lung cancer. The source material was PBMCs. This receptor carries the CDR3 CASSLPGRINTEAFF. The nucleotide sequence reads TGTGCCAGCAGTCTGCCGGGACGGATAAACACTGAAGCTTTCTTT.